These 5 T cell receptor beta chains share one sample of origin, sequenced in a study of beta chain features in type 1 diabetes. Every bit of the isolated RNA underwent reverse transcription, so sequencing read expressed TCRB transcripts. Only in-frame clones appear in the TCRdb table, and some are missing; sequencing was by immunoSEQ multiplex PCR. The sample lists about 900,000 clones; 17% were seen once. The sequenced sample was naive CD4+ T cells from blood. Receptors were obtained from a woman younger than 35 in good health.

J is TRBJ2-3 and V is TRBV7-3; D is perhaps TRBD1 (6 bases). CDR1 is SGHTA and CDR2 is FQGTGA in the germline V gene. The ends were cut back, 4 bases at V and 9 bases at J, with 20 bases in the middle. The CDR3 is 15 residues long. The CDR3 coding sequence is TGTGCCAGCAGCTCAAGCGCACAGGGTCTAGGGACGCAGTATTTT. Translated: CASSSSAQGLGTQYF. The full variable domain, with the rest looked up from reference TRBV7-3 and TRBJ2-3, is GAGVSQTPSNKVTEKGKYVELRCDPISGHTALYWYRQSLGQGPEFLIYFQGTGAADDSGLPNDRFFAVRPEGSVSTLKIQRTERGDSAVYLCASSSSAQGLGTQYFGPGTRLTVL.

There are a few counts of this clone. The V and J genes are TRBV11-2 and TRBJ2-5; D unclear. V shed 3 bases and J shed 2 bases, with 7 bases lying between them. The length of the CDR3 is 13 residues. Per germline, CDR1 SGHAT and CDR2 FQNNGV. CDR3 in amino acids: CASSLGHQETQYF. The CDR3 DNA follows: TGTGCCAGCAGCTTGGGCCATCAAGAGACCCAGTACTTC. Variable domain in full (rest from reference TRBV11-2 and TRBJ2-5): EAGVAQSPRYKIIEKRQSVAFWCNPISGHATLYWYQQILGQGPKLLIQFQNNGVVDDSQLPKDRFSAERLKGVDSTLKIQPAKLEDSAVYLCASSLGHQETQYFGPGTRLLVL.

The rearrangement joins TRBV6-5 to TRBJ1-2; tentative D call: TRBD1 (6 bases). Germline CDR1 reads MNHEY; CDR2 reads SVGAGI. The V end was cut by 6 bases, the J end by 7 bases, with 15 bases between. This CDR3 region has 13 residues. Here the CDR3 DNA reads TGTGCCAGCAGGCGATTACAGGGTCTTGGCTACACCTTC. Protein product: CASRRLQGLGYTF.

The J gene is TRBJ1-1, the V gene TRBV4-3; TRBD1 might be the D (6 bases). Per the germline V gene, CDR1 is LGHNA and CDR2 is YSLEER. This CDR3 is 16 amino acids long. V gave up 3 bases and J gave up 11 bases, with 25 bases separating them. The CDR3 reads CASSQGAPQGSPLAFF. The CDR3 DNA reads TGCGCCAGCAGCCAGGGAGCCCCACAGGGATCCCCGTTGGCTTTCTTT.

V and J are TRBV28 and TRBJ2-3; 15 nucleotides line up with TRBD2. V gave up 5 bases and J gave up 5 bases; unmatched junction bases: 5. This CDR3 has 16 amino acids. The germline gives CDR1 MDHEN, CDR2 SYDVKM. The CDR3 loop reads CASSLPGLAGGDTQYF. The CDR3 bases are TGTGCCAGCAGTCTGCCGGGACTAGCGGGGGGAGATACGCAGTATTTT.